These 14 T cell receptor beta chains share one sample of origin, sequenced in a study of blood T cell repertoires in COVID-19. Generated by immunoSEQ multiplex PCR, the TCRdb table keeps only in-frame clones and is missing some. The data hold roughly 150,000 clones, with more than 65% observed a single time. The source material was PBMCs or T cells enriched from blood (not recorded which). All receptors derive from a man aged 60-69 years who had recovered from COVID-19.

The chain has TRBV2 and TRBJ2-1; D unclear. The germline V gene has CDR1 SNHLY and CDR2 FYNNEI. CDR3 length equals 15 residues. The V gene lost 4 bases and the J gene lost 4 bases, with 14 bases spanning the gap. CDR3 protein: CASSAVFLIYNEQFF. In DNA, the CDR3 is TGTGCCAGCAGTGCGGTCTTTCTTATATACAATGAGCAGTTCTTC.

CDR3 loop: CASSPRGEYQETQYF. The DNA for the CDR3 is TGTGCCAGCAGCCCACGGGGTGAATACCAAGAGACCCAGTACTTC. V usage is TRBV6-2 or TRBV6-3 and J usage is TRBJ2-5; tentatively, D is TRBD2 (5 bases). Looked up from germline, CDR1 is MNHEY and CDR2 is SVGEGT. The CDR3 sequence is 15 residues long. V was trimmed by 6 bases and J by 0 bases, leaving 14 bases between them.

The chain is built from TRBV19 and TRBJ1-2; 7 bases line up with TRBD1. V was clipped by 9 bases and J by 4 bases; unmatched bases: 8. CDR3 length equals 13 residues. Germline CDR1 and CDR2: LNHDA and SQIVND (reference sequence). The CDR3 loop is CASDRQGTYGYTF. CDR3 coding DNA: TGTGCCAGCGATCGACAGGGCACCTATGGCTACACCTTC.

The chain couples TRBV28 to TRBJ1-2; 8 nucleotides agree with TRBD1. The V gene end was trimmed by 6 bases and the J gene end by 4 bases; junction bases not matched to a gene: 10. Germline V CDR1 and CDR2: MDHEN, SYDVKM. The CDR3 totals 15 residues. CDR3 region: CASSQGQGSFYGYTF. CDR3 sequence (DNA): TGTGCCAGCAGCCAAGGACAGGGCTCATTCTATGGCTACACCTTC.

The chain's CDR3 is CASSFLSTTGELFF. The CDR3 DNA reads TGTGCCAGCAGCTTCTTATCAACAACCGGGGAGCTGTTTTTT. The chain employs TRBV7-9 and TRBJ2-2; D gene uncertain. V lost 3 bases and J 5 bases, leaving 10 bases between the germline ends. The CDR3 consists of 14 residues. From germline, CDR1 is SEHNR and CDR2 FQNEAQ (reference sequence).

The V and J genes are TRBV5-1 and TRBJ2-3; TRBD1 matches 8 bases. The V gene end was trimmed by 4 bases and the J gene end by 3 bases; junction bases not matched to a gene: 10. The CDR3 is 16 amino acids. CDR1 and CDR2 from the germline V gene are SGHRS and YFSETQ. CDR3: CASSIWDRQTTDTQYF. Here the CDR3 DNA reads TGCGCCAGCAGCATATGGGACAGGCAGACGACAGATACGCAGTATTTT.

The rearrangement joins TRBV7-8 to TRBJ1-1; D perhaps matches TRBD1 (5 bases). Germline CDR1 is SGHVS and CDR2 is FQNEAQ. The CDR3 is 11 residues long. Trimming took off 5 bases at V and 9 bases at J, with 10 bases between the two ends. The CDR3 sequence: CASSPGAQAFF. The CDR3 region has the DNA TGTGCCAGCAGCCCTGGGGCCCAAGCTTTCTTT.

The rearrangement joins TRBV7-2 to TRBJ1-4; D call uncertain. This CDR3 comprises 12 residues. CDR1 SGHTA and CDR2 FQGNSA come from the germline V gene. V was clipped by 1 base and J by 12 bases, with 9 bases between them. CDR3 sequence: CASSLGGFELFF. CDR3 coding DNA: TGTGCCAGCAGCTTAGGAGGGTTCGAACTGTTTTTT.

The CDR3 loop is CASSLGRGMYEQYF. CDR3 bases: TGTGCCAGCAGCTTAGGTCGGGGGATGTACGAGCAGTACTTC. The rearrangement uses TRBV11-3 and TRBJ2-7; maybe TRBD2 (6 bases). The germline gives CDR1 SGHNT, CDR2 YENEEA. The V and J ends lost 1 base and 4 bases respectively, with 11 bases between them. The CDR3 covers 14 residues.

The chain joins TRBV3-1 (or the pseudogene TRBV3-2) to TRBJ1-4, with 7 bases aligning to TRBD1. The germline V gene encodes CDR1 LGHDT and CDR2 YNNKEL (reference sequence). The length of the CDR3 is 18 residues. V was clipped by 3 bases and J by 5 bases; unmatched bases: 15. CDR3: CASSHKVGDRDENEKLFF. The DNA for the CDR3 is TGTGCCAGCAGCCACAAAGTCGGCGACAGGGATGAGAATGAAAAACTGTTTTTT.

This clone occurred a few times. The chain joins TRBV5-6 to TRBJ2-2; 9 nucleotides agree with TRBD2. The CDR3 length is 18 residues. V was pared by 0 bases and J by 3 bases, with 9 bases of the junction left unmatched. Germline assignment: CDR1 SGHDT and CDR2 YYEEEE. The CDR3 region has the DNA TGTGCCAGCAGCTTGGATCTCCCTAGCGGGAATGACACCGGGGAGCTGTTTTTT. Encoded protein: CASSLDLPSGNDTGELFF. The full variable domain, in which reference TRBV5-6 and TRBJ2-2 provide the parts outside the CDR3, is DAGVTQSPTHLIKTRGQQVTLRCSPKSGHDTVSWYQQALGQGPQFIFQYYEEEERQRGNFPDRFSGHQFPNYSSELNVNALLLGDSALYLCASSLDLPSGNDTGELFFGEGSRLTVL.

The CDR3 sequence is CASSPPWEFTRGDTEAFF. In DNA, the CDR3 is TGTGCCAGCTCACCACCGTGGGAATTCACCCGGGGGGACACTGAAGCTTTCTTT. This chain uses TRBV18 with TRBJ1-1; weak D call: TRBD1 (5 bases). This CDR3 contains 18 residues. The germline V and J ends were trimmed by 0 bases and 3 bases, with 20 bases remaining between them. In germline, CDR1 is KGHSH, CDR2 LQKENI.

The chain carries TRBV6-1 and TRBJ2-6; D is undetermined. Germline V lookup: CDR1 MNHNS, CDR2 SASEGT. Trimming shortened V by 1 base and J by 4 bases, and 11 bases separated the two germline ends. This CDR3 has 16 amino acids. The CDR3 DNA reads as TGTGCCAGCAGTGAAGGAAGTTACTCGGGGGCCAACGTCCTGACTTTC. Translation: CASSEGSYSGANVLTF.

This clone has more than one count but fewer than ten. This chain joins TRBV7-2 and TRBJ1-6, with D possibly matching TRBD1 (6 bases). Germline CDR1 is SGHTA and CDR2 is FQGNSA. This CDR3 has 15 residues. Deletions cut 1 base from V and 7 bases from J, with 11 bases between. CDR3 sequence: CASSLDNRANSPLHF. The CDR3 bases are TGTGCCAGCAGCTTAGATAACAGGGCAAATTCACCCCTCCACTTT.